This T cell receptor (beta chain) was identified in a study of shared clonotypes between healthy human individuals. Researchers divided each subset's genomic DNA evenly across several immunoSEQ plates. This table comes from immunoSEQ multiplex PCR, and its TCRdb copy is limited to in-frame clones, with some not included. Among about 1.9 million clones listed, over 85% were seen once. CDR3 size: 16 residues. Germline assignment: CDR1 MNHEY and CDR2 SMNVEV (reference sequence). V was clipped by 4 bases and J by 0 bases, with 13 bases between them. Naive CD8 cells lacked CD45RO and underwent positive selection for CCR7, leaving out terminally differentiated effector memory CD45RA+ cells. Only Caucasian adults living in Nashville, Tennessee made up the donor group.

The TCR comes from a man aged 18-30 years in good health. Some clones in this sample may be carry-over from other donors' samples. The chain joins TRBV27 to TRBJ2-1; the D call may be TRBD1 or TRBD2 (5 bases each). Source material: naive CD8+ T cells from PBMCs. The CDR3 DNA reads TGTGCCAGCAGTTCCTTGGGGGTGAGCTCCTACAATGAGCAGTTCTTC. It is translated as CASSSLGVSSYNEQFF.